This entry concerns a single T cell receptor beta chain. The V end lost 6 bases, the J end lost 5 bases, and 20 bases lay between the germline ends. CDR3 size: 16 residues. Per the germline V gene, CDR1 is ENHRY and CDR2 is SYGVKD. Each donor was a healthy Caucasian individual from Russia, aged roughly 6 to 90. A J-beta primer mix and a sample-barcoded 5' primer were used in a second PCR of roughly 6 to 11 cycles. TCRdb passed the 5' RACE reads through MiXCR, listing each CDR3 protein once. The repertoire holds more than 900,000 distinct CDR3 sequences, with roughly a quarter as singletons. This record comes from a study of blood T cells in healthy people across ages. These records were also assigned to another study, of T cells of mothers and their children.

The chain couples TRBV10-3 to TRBJ2-1; the D gene could be TRBD1 or TRBD2 (5 bases each). This TCR came from a girl aged 2-15 years in good health. Sequenced sample: blood. CDR3 residues: CAISETYPGRNNEQFF. The CDR3 DNA is TGTGCCATCAGCGAGACCTACCCGGGGCGAAACAATGAGCAGTTCTTC.